This is a list of T cell receptor beta chains from one sample in a study of control samples from healthy donors and cancer patients. The repertoire was sequenced with immunoSEQ multiplex PCR; TCRdb's copy has only in-frame clones and lacks some. This sample has 150,000 to 160,000 clones, with nearly 95% found just once. Sequenced material: blood. The receptor set was obtained from a man in his fifties in good health. Both conserved end residues are part of each CDR3. The D gene is left open where the match is weak. Clone sizes are given selectively: once, few, many, or a class where the clone is expanded.

j_call: TRBJ1-2
d_call: TRBD1
v_call: TRBV28
clone_size: once
cdr3_aa: CASSLQGGGYGYTF
cdr3_nt: TGTGCCAGCAGTTTACAAGGGGGCGGCTATGGCTACACCTTC

j_call: TRBJ2-2
d_call: -
v_call: TRBV27
clone_size: -
cdr3_aa: CASSLGRANTGELFF
cdr3_nt: TGTGCCAGCAGTCTAGGACGGGCAAACACCGGGGAGCTGTTTTTT

j_call: TRBJ2-1
d_call: -
v_call: TRBV19
clone_size: -
cdr3_aa: CASRKGRSSYNEQFF
cdr3_nt: TGTGCCAGTAGGAAGGGGCGCTCCTCCTACAATGAGCAGTTCTTC

j_call: TRBJ1-1
d_call: TRBD1
v_call: TRBV6-5
clone_size: -
cdr3_aa: CASTTGGWATEAFF
cdr3_nt: TGTGCCAGCACTACAGGGGGCTGGGCCACTGAAGCTTTCTTT

j_call: TRBJ2-2
d_call: -
v_call: TRBV19
clone_size: -
cdr3_aa: CASSAQGGLLGGGELFF
cdr3_nt: TGTGCCAGTAGTGCGCAGGGGGGACTACTCGGTGGCGGGGAGCTGTTTTTT

j_call: TRBJ2-7
d_call: -
v_call: TRBV27
clone_size: once
cdr3_aa: CASSSRSSYEQYF
cdr3_nt: TGTGCCAGCAGCTCTAGGAGCTCCTACGAGCAGTACTTC

j_call: TRBJ2-3
d_call: -
v_call: TRBV29-1
clone_size: -
cdr3_aa: CSAPATRDTQYF
cdr3_nt: TGCAGCGCCCCCGCCACGAGGGATACGCAGTATTTT

j_call: TRBJ2-2
d_call: -
v_call: TRBV12-5
clone_size: -
cdr3_aa: CASGFGGSSGGELFF
cdr3_nt: TGTGCTAGTGGTTTTGGGGGGAGCTCTGGCGGGGAGCTGTTTTTT

j_call: TRBJ2-7
d_call: TRBD1
v_call: TRBV6-5
clone_size: -
cdr3_aa: CASSRTGTGGGEQYF
cdr3_nt: TGTGCCAGCAGCAGAACCGGGACAGGGGGTGGCGAGCAGTACTTC

j_call: TRBJ2-2
d_call: -
v_call: TRBV11-3
clone_size: -
cdr3_aa: CASSLADTGELFF
cdr3_nt: TGTGCCAGCAGCTTGGCCGACACCGGGGAGCTGTTTTTT

j_call: TRBJ2-7
d_call: -
v_call: TRBV9
clone_size: -
cdr3_aa: CASSVDLGREQYF
cdr3_nt: TGTGCCAGCAGCGTAGATTTGGGGAGGGAGCAGTACTTC

j_call: TRBJ1-4
d_call: -
v_call: TRBV12-3/TRBV12-4
clone_size: -
cdr3_aa: CASSFGGEKLFF
cdr3_nt: TGTGCCAGCAGTTTCGGAGGGGAAAAACTGTTTTTT

j_call: TRBJ2-3
d_call: TRBD1
v_call: TRBV4-2
clone_size: -
cdr3_aa: CASSQAQGGSGDTQYF
cdr3_nt: TGTGCCAGCAGCCAAGCCCAAGGGGGCTCTGGAGATACGCAGTATTTT

j_call: TRBJ1-1
d_call: -
v_call: TRBV19
clone_size: -
cdr3_aa: CASSIGWNTEAFF
cdr3_nt: TGTGCCAGTAGTATCGGGTGGAACACTGAAGCTTTCTTT

j_call: TRBJ2-1
d_call: TRBD2
v_call: TRBV7-9
clone_size: -
cdr3_aa: CASSLLAGDPYNEQFF
cdr3_nt: TGTGCCAGCAGCTTACTAGCGGGAGATCCCTACAATGAGCAGTTCTTC

j_call: TRBJ2-6
d_call: TRBD2
v_call: TRBV5-1
clone_size: -
cdr3_aa: CASSPFGGGSGANVLTF
cdr3_nt: TGCGCCAGCAGCCCCTTCGGGGGAGGGTCTGGGGCCAACGTCCTGACTTTC

j_call: TRBJ1-2
d_call: TRBD1
v_call: TRBV27
clone_size: -
cdr3_aa: CASSLAGGADYGYTF
cdr3_nt: TGTGCCAGCAGTTTAGCAGGGGGCGCTGACTATGGCTACACCTTC

j_call: TRBJ2-5
d_call: TRBD1
v_call: TRBV11-3
clone_size: -
cdr3_aa: CASSLEASGQETQYF
cdr3_nt: TGTGCCAGCAGCTTAGAAGCCTCGGGACAGGAGACCCAGTACTTC

j_call: TRBJ1-4
d_call: TRBD1
v_call: TRBV18
clone_size: -
cdr3_aa: CASSPQGATNEKLFF
cdr3_nt: TGTGCCAGCTCACCCCAGGGGGCTACTAATGAAAAACTGTTTTTT

j_call: TRBJ1-2
d_call: TRBD1
v_call: TRBV5-1
clone_size: -
cdr3_aa: CASSLDRGNYGYTF
cdr3_nt: TGCGCCAGCAGCCTGGACAGGGGGAACTATGGCTACACCTTC

j_call: TRBJ1-5
d_call: TRBD1
v_call: TRBV5-1
clone_size: -
cdr3_aa: CASSPGTGRDQPQHF
cdr3_nt: TGCGCCAGCAGCCCAGGGACAGGACGGGATCAGCCCCAGCATTTT

j_call: TRBJ2-1
d_call: -
v_call: TRBV21-1
clone_size: -
cdr3_aa: CASSSRSQDGTRNEQFF
cdr3_nt: TGTGCCAGCAGTTCCCGGAGCCAGGACGGGACACGGAATGAGCAGTTCTTC

j_call: TRBJ2-7
d_call: -
v_call: TRBV18
clone_size: -
cdr3_aa: CASSPTMDTNYEQYF
cdr3_nt: TGTGCCAGCTCACCGACTATGGATACAAACTACGAGCAGTACTTC